The clone carrying this T cell receptor (beta chain) was counted at least ten times. Its antigen remains unknown. TCRdb called the RACE reads again in MiXCR, with one record for every CDR3 protein. The sample has some 52,000 distinct CDR3 sequences, roughly 11% seen once. This sample's time point: patch test 1, 2 weeks after DPC sensitization. Noted treatment: therapeutic diphenylcyclopropenone sensitization with weekly scalp DPC. It was unfractionated whole blood from which total RNA was extracted. The CDR3 is 13 amino acids. The germline V and J ends were trimmed by 3 bases and 5 bases, with 10 bases remaining between them. This sample was included in a study of human T cells and chemical hapten exposure. The wider study: Each week of the approximately 23-week study, patients had diphenylcyclopropenone applied to the scalp. Overall study findings and caveats: The study found that DPC sensitization did not change TCRs above 1 in 1000 frequency.

The sequence came from a woman aged 40-49 years with alopecia areata. Some clones in this sample may be carry-over from other donors' samples. This rearrangement joins TRBV12-3 or TRBV12-4 to TRBJ1-1; tentatively, D is TRBD1 (6 bases). Sequences were derived from whole blood, sampled in connection with sensitization to the hapten diphenylcyclopropenone (DPC). The chain's CDR3 is CASSFGGRTEAFF. CDR3 nucleotide sequence: TGTGCCAGCAGTTTCGGGGGGCGGACTGAAGCTTTCTTT.